The 26 T cell receptor beta chains listed next were all sequenced from one sample in a study of technical replicates of blood from a few donors. Libraries were prepared by immunoSEQ multiplex PCR; TCRdb keeps only in-frame clonotypes and omits some of them. The sample records about 83,000 clones, roughly 96% being singletons. Sequences were obtained from T cells isolated from PBMCs. The receptors here all came from a human donor in good health.

The chain has TRBV5-1 and TRBJ2-1; TRBD2 matches 10 bases. Germline assignment: CDR1 SGHRS and CDR2 YFSETQ. The CDR3 totals 16 residues. V lost 6 bases and J lost 5; bases outside the gene matches: 11. CDR3: CASKSYGLAEDNEQFF. CDR3 nucleotides: TGCGCCAGCAAATCCTACGGACTAGCGGAGGACAATGAGCAGTTCTTC.

The chain recombines TRBV4-3 with TRBJ1-2; D possibly corresponds to TRBD1 (6 bases). Germline assignment: CDR1 LGHNA and CDR2 YSLEER. V was shortened by 0 bases and J by 2 bases, with 13 bases between the two germline ends. The CDR3 length is 16 residues. In nucleotides, the CDR3 is TGCGCCAGCAGCCAAGATTACAGGGAGATGAACTATGGCTACACCTTC. Amino acids: CASSQDYREMNYGYTF.

The chain has TRBV9 and TRBJ2-7; TRBD1 matches at 7 bases. The ends lost 2 bases at V and 2 bases at J; junction bases unmatched: 4. The CDR3 consists of 14 residues. From germline, CDR1 is SGDLS and CDR2 YYNGEE. The CDR3 DNA reads as TGTGCCAGCAGCGTGACAGGGTCCCCCTACGAGCAGTACTTC. It codes for CASSVTGSPYEQYF.

The chain joins TRBV30 to TRBJ1-4; D might be TRBD1 (5 bases). This CDR3 has 16 amino acids. CDR1 and CDR2 from the germline V gene are GTSNPN and SVGIG (reference sequence). V was cut by 1 base and J by 0 bases, with 12 bases left in between. This chain's CDR3 is CAWSDRQKATNEKLFF. The CDR3 DNA reads TGTGCCTGGAGTGACAGGCAGAAAGCAACTAATGAAAAACTGTTTTTT.

This chain joins TRBV9 and TRBJ1-3; D is ambiguous. CDR3 length equals 14 residues. V lost 7 bases to trimming and J lost 4 bases, with 15 bases between them. Germline V gene lookup returns CDR1 SGDLS and CDR2 YYNGEE. This CDR3 reads CASSTTVGGNTIYF. The CDR3 nucleotides read TGTGCCAGCTCTACCACAGTGGGCGGAAACACCATATATTTT.

This sequence joins TRBV14 and TRBJ2-3; tentative D call: TRBD1 (6 bases). V gave up 0 bases and J gave up 3 bases, with 10 bases separating them. Germline V gene data show CDR1 as SGHDN and CDR2 as FVKESK. The CDR3 extends over 15 amino acids. The CDR3 region has the DNA TGTGCCAGCAGCCAAGATCGGCAGGGGACAGATACGCAGTATTTT. Its translation: CASSQDRQGTDTQYF.

The gene calls are TRBV5-5 and TRBJ1-1, with 7 positions matching TRBD1. This CDR3 is 14 amino acids long. Germline trimming cut 3 bases from V and 5 bases from J; bases unmatched to any gene: 7. The germline gives CDR1 SGHKS, CDR2 YYEKEE (reference sequence). Here the CDR3 reads CASSSGQFRTEAFF. CDR3 bases: TGTGCCAGCAGCTCGGGACAGTTCCGGACTGAAGCTTTCTTT. The full variable domain, completed using reference TRBV5-5 and TRBJ1-1, is DAGVTQSPTHLIKTRGQQVTLRCSPISGHKSVSWYQQVLGQGPQFIFQYYEKEERGRGNFPDRFSARQFPNYSSELNVNALLLGDSALYLCASSSGQFRTEAFFGQGTRLTVV.

The chain recombines TRBV18 with TRBJ1-1; 7 positions match TRBD1. This CDR3 has 13 residues. The ends lost 5 bases at V and 3 bases at J; junction bases unmatched: 3. The germline gives CDR1 KGHSH, CDR2 LQKENI. The DNA for the CDR3 is TGTGCCAGCTCAGAAGACAGGGACACTGAAGCTTTCTTT. Translation: CASSEDRDTEAFF. The full variable domain, its missing parts supplied by reference TRBV18 and TRBJ1-1, is NAGVMQNPRHLVRRRGQEARLRCSPMKGHSHVYWYRQLPEEGLKFMVYLQKENIIDESGMPKERFSAEFPKEGPSILRIQQVVRGDSAAYFCASSEDRDTEAFFGQGTRLTVV.

This chain joins TRBV14 and TRBJ2-7, with D tentatively TRBD1 (6 bases). V was pared by 0 bases and J by 6 bases, with 9 bases between. Germline assignment: CDR1 SGHDN and CDR2 FVKESK. The CDR3 length is 13 residues. The CDR3 reads CASSQDLGGEQYF. CDR3 nucleotide sequence: TGTGCCAGCAGCCAAGATTTAGGGGGCGAGCAGTACTTC.

This chain uses TRBV6-5 with TRBJ2-1; 9 bases match TRBD2. V trimming: 2 bases; J trimming: 5 bases; junction bases outside the gene matches: 7. Germline assignment: CDR1 MNHEY and CDR2 SVGAGI. The CDR3 contains 16 residues. CDR3 nucleotides: TGTGCCAGCAGTTACGGTTTTAGCGGGAGCGACAATGAGCAGTTCTTC. Translation: CASSYGFSGSDNEQFF.

The J gene is TRBJ1-4, the V gene TRBV6-5; D is undetermined. Germline V gene lookup returns CDR1 MNHEY and CDR2 SVGAGI. V gave up 0 bases and J gave up 12 bases, with 20 bases separating them. The CDR3 length is 16 residues. The CDR3 protein is CASSYSRYLFGEELFF. The DNA for the CDR3 is TGTGCCAGCAGTTACTCGCGCTACCTATTTGGGGAGGAACTGTTTTTT.

This clone was observed a single time. A read error may produce the germline difference seen at one junction end. Other DNA sequences in this sample translate to the same CDR3. The chain employs TRBV19 and TRBJ1-2, with 7 positions matching TRBD1. In germline, CDR1 is LNHDA, CDR2 SQIVND (reference sequence). The length of the CDR3 is 13 residues. CDR3 loop: CASSVTTKGGYTF. The CDR3 DNA follows: TGTGCCAGTAGTGTGACTACGAAAGGGGGCTACACCTTT.

The V gene is TRBV7-2, the J gene TRBJ2-1; 14 nucleotides align to TRBD2. V lost 5 bases, J lost 14 bases, and 5 bases stayed unmatched. The CDR3 runs to 13 residues. Germline CDR1 reads SGHTA; CDR2 reads FQGNSA. The CDR3 nucleotides are TGTGCCAGCAGCCGGGGACTAGCGGGAGATAAGTTCTTC. This translates into CASSRGLAGDKFF.

The V call is TRBV7-3, the J call TRBJ1-1; 7 bases match TRBD1. V shed 4 bases, J shed 11 bases, and the junction held 10 bases outside the gene matches. Per the germline V gene, CDR1 is SGHTA and CDR2 is FQGTGA. The CDR3 loop spans 13 amino acids. The CDR3 DNA is TGTGCCAGCAGCTCCTCCACGACAGGGAAGGCTTTCTTT. The encoded protein is CASSSSTTGKAFF.

The gene calls are TRBV19 and TRBJ1-4; no firm D call. The V end was cut by 3 bases, the J end by 7 bases, with 15 bases between. The CDR3 has 15 amino acids. Per germline, CDR1 LNHDA and CDR2 SQIVND (reference sequence). The CDR3 protein is CASSISVQTGEKLFF. CDR3 DNA: TGTGCCAGTAGTATCTCCGTCCAGACGGGTGAAAAACTGTTTTTT.

This sequence joins TRBV14 and TRBJ1-2, with a tentative D call TRBD1 (6 bases). This CDR3 has 14 residues. Germline V gene lookup returns CDR1 SGHDN and CDR2 FVKESK. The V end lost 4 bases, the J end lost 6 bases, and 15 bases lay between the germline ends. The DNA for the CDR3 is TGTGCCAGCAGCCTTAACAGGGTCTCTGATGGCTACACCTTC. As protein: CASSLNRVSDGYTF.

The chain couples TRBV30 to TRBJ2-3, with TRBD2 matching 7 bases. The length of the CDR3 is 12 residues. J lost 7 bases, V lost 5 bases, and 6 bases had no gene match. CDR1 and CDR2 from the germline V gene are GTSNPN and SVGIG (reference sequence). The CDR3, as DNA: TGTGCCTGGGCAACTAGCGACCATACGCAGTATTTT. Amino acids: CAWATSDHTQYF.

This sequence joins TRBV7-2 and TRBJ2-5; the match to TRBD1 covers 7 bases. Germline CDR1 is SGHTA and CDR2 is FQGNSA. This CDR3 spans 15 amino acids. The V and J ends lost 1 base and 5 bases, in that order; junction bases with no gene match: 7. The CDR3 region has the DNA TGTGCCAGCAGCTTAGTTAGGGGGCCGTGGGAGACCCAGTACTTC. Translation gives CASSLVRGPWETQYF.

This chain connects TRBV6-1 to TRBJ2-3; 9 positions agree with TRBD2. The J segment lost 3 bases and the V segment lost 0 bases, leaving 7 bases of the junction unmatched. In germline, CDR1 is MNHNS, CDR2 SASEGT. The CDR3 covers 17 residues. The CDR3 is CASSEAVNSGGTDTQYF. Here the CDR3 DNA reads TGTGCCAGCAGTGAAGCTGTTAATAGCGGGGGTACAGATACGCAGTATTTT.

The CDR3 sequence: CASSPGEEQYF. The DNA of the CDR3 is TGTGCCAGCAGCCCGGGGGAGGAGCAGTACTTC. This sequence joins TRBV11-3 and TRBJ2-7; weak D call: TRBD2 (6 bases). The CDR3 loop spans 11 amino acids. The V gene lost 5 bases and the J gene lost 7 bases, with 9 bases spanning the gap. Looked up from germline, CDR1 is SGHNT and CDR2 is YENEEA.

This sequence joins TRBV4-2 and TRBJ2-7; a possible D gene is TRBD2 (6 bases). V was shortened by 4 bases and J by 0 bases, with 10 bases between the two germline ends. CDR1 and CDR2 from the germline V gene are LGHNA and YNFKEQ. This CDR3 is 14 amino acids long. The CDR3 region has the DNA TGTGCCAGCAGCCCCCCGACTAGCTCCTACGAGCAGTACTTC. Encoded protein: CASSPPTSSYEQYF.

The chain recombines TRBV15 with TRBJ2-1; 9 bases are shared with TRBD2. The junction had 8 bases not matched to a gene; V was cut back by 1 base and J by 4 bases. This CDR3 is 17 amino acids long. Germline CDR1 reads LNHNV; CDR2 reads YYDKDF (reference sequence). CDR3 sequence: CATSRGGRAGGYNEQFF. The DNA of the CDR3 is TGTGCCACCAGCAGAGGGGGAAGGGCGGGAGGGTACAATGAGCAGTTCTTC.

This clone was counted only a few times. The chain has TRBV29-1 and TRBJ2-1; 9 bases are a match to TRBD2. Germline V gene sequence: CDR1 SQVTM, CDR2 ANQGSEA. The CDR3 is 13 residues long. The junction had 10 bases not matched to a gene; V was cut back by 4 bases and J by 12 bases. CDR3 in amino acids: CSVGTSAFRAQFF. As DNA, the CDR3 is TGCAGCGTTGGGACTAGCGCCTTCCGGGCGCAGTTCTTC.

This chain joins TRBV5-1 and TRBJ1-2; D gene unclear. The CDR3 spans 13 residues. Germline CDR1 reads SGHRS; CDR2 reads YFSETQ. V was clipped by 2 bases and J by 5 bases, with 10 bases between them. The CDR3 DNA follows: TGCGCCAGCAGCTTCGAGGGAAGGTATGGCTACACCTTC. Its protein product is CASSFEGRYGYTF.

The chain uses TRBV9 and TRBJ2-6; 7 nucleotides align to TRBD1. From germline, CDR1 is SGDLS and CDR2 YYNGEE. V trimming: 4 bases; J trimming: 4 bases; junction bases outside the gene matches: 8. CDR3 length: 16 residues. In nucleotides, the CDR3 is TGTGCCAGCAGCACTCGTACAGGGGACGGGGCCAACGTCCTGACTTTC. Translation: CASSTRTGDGANVLTF. Full variable domain (outside the CDR3, taken from reference TRBV9 and TRBJ2-6): DSGVTQTPKHLITATGQRVTLRCSPRSGDLSVYWYQQSLDQGLQFLIQYYNGEERAKGNILERFSAQQFPDLHSELNLSSLELGDSALYFCASSTRTGDGANVLTFGAGSRLTVL.

The chain has TRBV19 and TRBJ2-7; D unresolved. The germline gives CDR1 LNHDA, CDR2 SQIVND (reference sequence). Trimming left V 0 bases short and J 7 bases short, with 19 bases between. CDR3 length: 16 amino acids. The CDR3 region has the DNA TGTGCCAGTAGTATAGATGCCTATAGTGGCGGTTTGGAGCAGTACTTC. It translates to CASSIDAYSGGLEQYF. Filled out from reference TRBV19 and TRBJ2-7, the complete variable domain reads DGGITQSPKYLFRKEGQNVTLSCEQNLNHDAMYWYRQDPGQGLRLIYYSQIVNDFQKGDIAEGYSVSREKKESFPLTVTSAQKNPTAFYLCASSIDAYSGGLEQYFGPGTRLTVT.